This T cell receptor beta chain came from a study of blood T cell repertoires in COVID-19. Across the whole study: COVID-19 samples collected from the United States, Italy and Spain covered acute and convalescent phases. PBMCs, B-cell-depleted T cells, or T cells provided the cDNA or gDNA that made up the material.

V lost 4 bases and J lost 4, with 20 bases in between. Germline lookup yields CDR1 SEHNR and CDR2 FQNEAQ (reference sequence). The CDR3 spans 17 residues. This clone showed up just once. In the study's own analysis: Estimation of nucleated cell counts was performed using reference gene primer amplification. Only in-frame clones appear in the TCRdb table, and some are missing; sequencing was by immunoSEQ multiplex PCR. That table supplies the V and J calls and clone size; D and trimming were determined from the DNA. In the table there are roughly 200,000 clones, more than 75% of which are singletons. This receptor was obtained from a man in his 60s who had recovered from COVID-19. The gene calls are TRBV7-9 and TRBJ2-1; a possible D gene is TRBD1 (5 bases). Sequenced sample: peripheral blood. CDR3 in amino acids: CASSSRLDITTYNEQFF. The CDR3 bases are TGTGCCAGCAGCTCCCGCTTGGACATTACCACTTACAATGAGCAGTTCTTC.